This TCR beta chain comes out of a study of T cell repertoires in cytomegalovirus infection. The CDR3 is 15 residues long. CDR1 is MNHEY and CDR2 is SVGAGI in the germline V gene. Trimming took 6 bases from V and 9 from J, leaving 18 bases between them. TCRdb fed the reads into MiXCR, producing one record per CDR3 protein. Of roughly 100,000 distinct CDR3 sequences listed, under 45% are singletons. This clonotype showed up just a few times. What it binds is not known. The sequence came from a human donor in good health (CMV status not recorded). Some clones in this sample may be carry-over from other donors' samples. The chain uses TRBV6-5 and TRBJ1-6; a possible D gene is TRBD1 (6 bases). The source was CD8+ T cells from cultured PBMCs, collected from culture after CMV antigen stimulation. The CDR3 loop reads CASRPRGAHISPLHF. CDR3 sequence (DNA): TGTGCCAGCAGACCTCGGGGGGCGCACATTTCACCCCTCCACTTT.